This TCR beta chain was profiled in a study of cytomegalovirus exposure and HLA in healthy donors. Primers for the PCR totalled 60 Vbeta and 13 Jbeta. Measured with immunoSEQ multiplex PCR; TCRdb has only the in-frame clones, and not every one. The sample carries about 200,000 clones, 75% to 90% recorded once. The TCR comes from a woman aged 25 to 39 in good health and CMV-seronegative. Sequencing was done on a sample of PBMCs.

The CDR3 DNA reads as TGTGCCTGGAGTGGACTCCACTACGAGCAGTACTTC. Its protein product is CAWSGLHYEQYF. The chain is built from TRBV30 and TRBJ2-7, with D hard to call. Trimming shortened V by 1 base and J by 3 bases, and 7 bases separated the two germline ends. The V gene's germline CDR1 is GTSNPN and CDR2 SVGIG (reference sequence). The CDR3 runs to 12 residues.